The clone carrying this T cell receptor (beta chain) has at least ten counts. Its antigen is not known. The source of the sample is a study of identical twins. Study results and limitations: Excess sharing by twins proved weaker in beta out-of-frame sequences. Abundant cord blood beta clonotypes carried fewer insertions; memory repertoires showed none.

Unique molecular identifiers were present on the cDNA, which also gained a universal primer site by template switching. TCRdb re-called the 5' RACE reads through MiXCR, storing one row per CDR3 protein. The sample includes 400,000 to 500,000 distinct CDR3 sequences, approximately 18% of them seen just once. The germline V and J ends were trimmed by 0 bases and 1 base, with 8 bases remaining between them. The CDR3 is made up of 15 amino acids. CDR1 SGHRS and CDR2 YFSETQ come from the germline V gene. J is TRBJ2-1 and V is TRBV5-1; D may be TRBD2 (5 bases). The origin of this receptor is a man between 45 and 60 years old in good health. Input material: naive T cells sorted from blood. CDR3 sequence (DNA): TGCGCCAGCAGCTTGGCCGGGGAATCCTACAATGAGCAGTTCTTC. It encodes CASSLAGESYNEQFF.